The TCR beta chain described here comes from a study of T cell repertoires in cytomegalovirus infection. Study-level points and caveats: The study found HLA-C-restricted CMV-specific TCR beta clonotypes dominating the ex vivo response.

Only a few counts were recorded for this clonotype. Its antigen is still unknown. TCRdb passed the reads through MiXCR, listing each CDR3 protein once. The repertoire includes approximately 770,000 distinct CDR3 sequences, roughly 29% of them detected once, and about 12% sits in the top ten. The CDR3 contains 15 residues. The V gene lost 3 bases and the J gene lost 1 base, with 9 bases spanning the gap. Germline V CDR1 and CDR2: SEHNR, FQNEAQ (reference sequence). The input for sequencing was cultured CD8+ T cells from PBMCs, taken from culture after CMV antigen stimulation. This chain links TRBV7-9 with TRBJ2-2; D is unresolved. This clonotype was sampled from a human donor in good health (CMV status not recorded). Some clones in this sample may be carry-over from other donors' samples. CDR3 in amino acids: CASSFPYRNTGELFF. CDR3 nucleotides: TGTGCCAGCAGCTTCCCGTACAGGAACACCGGGGAGCTGTTTTTT.